This T cell receptor beta chain was retrieved from a study of blood T cell repertoires in COVID-19. Germline V lookup: CDR1 GTSNPN, CDR2 SVGIG (reference sequence). The CDR3 is 15 amino acids. Trimming at V came to 3 bases and at J to 6 bases, leaving 10 bases not matched to a gene. The protocol was immunoSEQ multiplex PCR, while the TCRdb copy is restricted to in-frame clones and leaves out a portion. The data show roughly 290,000 clones, around 90% seen once. The sequencing sample was made of PBMCs or T cells enriched from blood (not recorded which). This clonotype was sampled from a woman aged 35 to 49 who had recovered from COVID-19. This chain joins TRBV30 and TRBJ2-7, with TRBD2 matching 11 bases. DNA of the CDR3: TGTGCCTGGAGACGTTACGAACTAGCGGGAGCCGAGCAGTACTTC. Its protein product is CAWRRYELAGAEQYF. Together with reference TRBV30 and TRBJ2-7, the CDR3 gives the full variable domain: SQTIHQWPATLVQPVGSPLSLECTVEGTSNPNLYWYRQAAGRGLQLLFYSVGIGQISSEVPQNLSASRPQDRQFILSSKKLLLSDSGFYLCAWRRYELAGAEQYFGPGTRLTVT.